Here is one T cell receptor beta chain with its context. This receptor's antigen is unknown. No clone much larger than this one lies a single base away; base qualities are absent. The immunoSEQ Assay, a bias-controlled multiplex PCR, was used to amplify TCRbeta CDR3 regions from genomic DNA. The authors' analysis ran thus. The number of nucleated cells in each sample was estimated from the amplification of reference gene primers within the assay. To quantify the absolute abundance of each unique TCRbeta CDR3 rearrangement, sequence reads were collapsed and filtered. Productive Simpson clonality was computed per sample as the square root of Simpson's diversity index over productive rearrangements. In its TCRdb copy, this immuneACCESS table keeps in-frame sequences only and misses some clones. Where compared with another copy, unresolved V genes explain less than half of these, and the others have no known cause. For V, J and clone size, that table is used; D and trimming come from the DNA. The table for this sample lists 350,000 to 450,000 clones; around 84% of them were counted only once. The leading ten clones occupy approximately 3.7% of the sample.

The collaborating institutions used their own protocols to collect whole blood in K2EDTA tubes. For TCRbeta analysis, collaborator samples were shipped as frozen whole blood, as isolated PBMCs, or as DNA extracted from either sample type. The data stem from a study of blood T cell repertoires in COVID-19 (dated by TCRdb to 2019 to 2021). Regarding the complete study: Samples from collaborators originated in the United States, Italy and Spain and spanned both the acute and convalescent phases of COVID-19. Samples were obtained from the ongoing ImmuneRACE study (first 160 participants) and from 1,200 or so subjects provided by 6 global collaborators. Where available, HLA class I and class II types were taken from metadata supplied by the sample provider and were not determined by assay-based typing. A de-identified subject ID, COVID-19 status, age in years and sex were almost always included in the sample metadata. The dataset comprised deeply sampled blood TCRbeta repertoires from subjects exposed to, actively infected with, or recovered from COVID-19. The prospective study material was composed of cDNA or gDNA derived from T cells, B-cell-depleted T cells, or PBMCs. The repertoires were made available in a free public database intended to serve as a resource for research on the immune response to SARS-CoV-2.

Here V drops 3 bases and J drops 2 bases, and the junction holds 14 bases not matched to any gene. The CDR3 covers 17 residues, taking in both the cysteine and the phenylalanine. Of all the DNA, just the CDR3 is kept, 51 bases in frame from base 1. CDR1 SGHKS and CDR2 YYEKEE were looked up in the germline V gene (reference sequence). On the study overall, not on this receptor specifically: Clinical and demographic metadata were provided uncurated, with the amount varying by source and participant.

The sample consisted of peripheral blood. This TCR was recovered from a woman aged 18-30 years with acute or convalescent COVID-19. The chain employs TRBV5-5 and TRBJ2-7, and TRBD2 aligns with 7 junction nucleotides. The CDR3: CASSSEFSSGAPYEQYF. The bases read TGTGCCAGCAGCTCGGAGTTCTCCAGCGGGGCACCCTACGAGCAGTACTTC.